This passage covers 8 T cell receptor beta chains from one sample sequenced in a study of T-cell reconstitution after alpha-beta-depleted transplantation in children. A TCRbeta library incorporating unique molecular identifiers was prepared. MiXCR, applied by TCRdb to the PCR reads, yields one record per CDR3 protein. The repertoire holds about 900,000 distinct CDR3 sequences, with around 30% as singletons. Sequencing used PBMCs, mostly from graft donor cells, obtained 360 days after TCRalphabeta/CD19-depleted stem cell transplant. These receptors all come from a boy younger than two who had a stem cell transplant for SCID, so the T cells may come from the graft donor.

The chain has TRBV19 and TRBJ2-1; possibly TRBD1 or TRBD2 for D (5 bases each). There are 13 residues in the CDR3. CDR1 is LNHDA and CDR2 is SQIVND in the germline V gene (reference sequence). V was shortened by 4 bases and J by 9 bases, with 13 bases between the two germline ends. CDR3 nucleotide sequence: TGTGCCAGTAGTAGGGACCATTGGAGTGAGCAGTTCTTC. Translation: CASSRDHWSEQFF.

This chain links TRBV7-8 with TRBJ2-1; TRBD1 matches 7 bases. Germline trimming cut 5 bases from V and 2 bases from J; bases unmatched to any gene: 6. The CDR3 consists of 15 residues. CDR1 is SGHVS, CDR2 FQNEAQ, per germline. CDR3 nucleotides: TGTGCCAGCAGCCACCCGGACAGGACCTACAATGAGCAGTTCTTC. Translated: CASSHPDRTYNEQFF.

This clonotype was detected a few times. J is TRBJ1-1 and V is TRBV29-1, with TRBD1 as a possible D gene (6 bases). The CDR3 consists of 13 residues. The V gene lost 6 bases and the J gene lost 0 bases, with 11 bases spanning the gap. Germline CDR1 SQVTM, CDR2 ANQGSEA. CDR3 residues: CSVPDRMNTEAFF. The CDR3 region has the DNA TGCAGCGTACCTGACAGGATGAACACTGAAGCTTTCTTT.

This sequence joins TRBV11-2 and TRBJ2-1, with 7 bases matching TRBD2. The germline CDR1 and CDR2 sequences are SGHAT and FQNNGV. Unmatched junction bases numbered 8, after V lost 5 bases and J lost 10 bases. This CDR3 has 13 residues. The CDR3 loop reads CASSAGDRREQFF. In DNA form, the CDR3 reads TGTGCCAGCAGCGCGGGGGACCGGAGGGAGCAGTTCTTC.

The chain uses TRBV10-3 and TRBJ1-2; the D gene is possibly TRBD1 (6 bases). The germline V and J ends were trimmed by 7 bases and 0 bases, with 15 bases remaining between them. Per the germline V gene, CDR1 is ENHRY and CDR2 is SYGVKD. The CDR3 sequence is 15 residues long. Written as DNA, the CDR3 is TGTGCCATCACATGGACAGCCTCAGCTAACTATGGCTACACCTTC. Its protein is CAITWTASANYGYTF.

This clonotype was seen a few times. V is TRBV7-2 and J is TRBJ2-3; the D is unclear. The CDR3 is made up of 12 amino acids. CDR1 SGHTA and CDR2 FQGNSA come from the germline V gene. V dropped 6 bases and J dropped 4 bases, with 8 bases sitting between them. The CDR3 bases are TGTGCCAGCAGAAGGGCGCCAGATACGCAGTATTTT. It encodes CASRRAPDTQYF.

This clonotype was counted a few times. J is TRBJ1-4 and V is TRBV5-4, with D unresolved. CDR1 is SGHNT and CDR2 is YYREEE in the germline V gene (reference sequence). The CDR3 runs 15 residues. The V gene lost 2 bases and the J gene lost 0 bases, with 8 bases spanning the gap. For the CDR3, the DNA is TGTGCCAGCAGCTTCCGCGGAACAACTAATGAAAAACTGTTTTTT. Its translation is CASSFRGTTNEKLFF.

This clonotype was counted a single time. V and J are TRBV3-1 and TRBJ1-4, with D tentatively TRBD1 (6 bases). In germline, CDR1 is LGHDT, CDR2 YNNKEL (reference sequence). The CDR3 is 16 residues long. V lost 0 bases and J lost 8, with 16 bases in between. DNA of the CDR3: TGTGCCAGCAGCCAAGAACCAGGGGTTATATGGGAAAAACTGTTTTTT. It yields the protein CASSQEPGVIWEKLFF.